Presented here are 2 T cell receptor beta chains from one specimen sequenced in a study of CXCR3-negative and CXCR3-positive naive CD8 T cells. The libraries of TRB cDNA were constructed through 5' RACE using UMI labels. With the 5' RACE reads reprocessed, TCRdb shows one record per CDR3 protein and no DNA. Its clone listing holds more than 65,000 distinct CDR3 sequences. The specimen was naive CXCR3- CD8+ T cells from blood. Sample subset: CD45RO-CCR7+CD27+CD95- naive CD8+ T cells lacking CXCR3 (TNR3-). These receptors all come from a human donor in good health. Some clones in this sample may be carry-over from other donors' samples.

J is TRBJ2-1 and V is TRBV7-9; TCRdb indicates TRBD1, and absent DNA this call remains unverified. The germline V gene encodes CDR1 SEHNR and CDR2 FQNEAQ (reference sequence). This CDR3 spans 14 amino acids. The CDR3 is CASSLTGNGNEQFF.

The V call is TRBV4-1, the J call TRBJ2-5. Germline lookup yields CDR1 MGHRA and CDR2 YSYEKL. The CDR3 extends over 15 amino acids. The CDR3 is CASSQDVEERETQYF.